This is a list of T cell receptor beta chains from one sample in a study of blood T cells in healthy people across ages. MiXCR was run by TCRdb on the 5' RACE reads, yielding one entry per CDR3 protein. The table includes about a million distinct CDR3 sequences, more than 30% detected once. Sequencing was performed on blood. These TCRs come from a man younger than 35 in good health. CDR3s include the opening cysteine and the closing phenylalanine or tryptophan. D genes are given only for firm matches. Not every row has a clone size; where given, it reads once, few, many or a size class.

>14|-|TRBJ1-5|TRBV7-2|-
TGTGCCAGCAGCTTAGTCAGGGAAGGTCAGCCCCAGCATTTT
CASSLVREGQPQHF
>13|-|TRBJ1-2|TRBV11-2|few
TGTGCCAGCAGCACGGAGCGGAGTGGTAGCTACACCTTC
CASSTERSGSYTF
>12|-|TRBJ1-1|TRBV2|-
TGTGCCAGCAGGGATGGAGGAGCCGAAGCTTTCTTT
CASRDGGAEAFF
>16|-|TRBJ2-1|TRBV20-1|-
TGCAGTGCTAGAGAACGCGTCAGGGGGGCGGTCGATGAGCAGTTCTTC
CSARERVRGAVDEQFF
>14|-|TRBJ1-2|TRBV7-2|once
TGTGCCAGCCGCGTAGCCGGGATTGACTATGGCTACACCTTC
CASRVAGIDYGYTF
>14|-|TRBJ1-1|TRBV20-1|-
TGCAGTGCGAAACCGACCGGCACAGGGCCGAGGCCTTTCTTT
CSAKPTGTGPRPFF
>15|-|TRBJ2-4|TRBV10-3|-
TGTGCCATCAGTGAGTCGATCTTAGCCAAAAACATTCAGTACTTC
CAISESILAKNIQYF
>15|TRBD1|TRBJ2-7|TRBV7-2|-
TGTGCCAGCGGCATATGGACAGGGCAAGTCTACGAGCAGTACTTC
CASGIWTGQVYEQYF
>16|-|TRBJ2-7|TRBV10-3|few
TGTGCCATCAGTGAGTCGACGGGGGGCCCTCCCTACGAGCAGTACTTC
CAISESTGGPPYEQYF
>15|-|TRBJ1-2|TRBV9|many
TGTGCCAGCAGCGTAGGCAGTCGACAGAACTATGGCTACACCTTC
CASSVGSRQNYGYTF
>16|-|TRBJ2-3|TRBV7-3|few
TGTGCCAGCAGCCAAGGAGACAGCGCTGCCACAGATACGCAGTATTTT
CASSQGDSAATDTQYF
>18|TRBD1|TRBJ2-2|TRBV4-3|-
TGCGCCAGCAGCCAAGAAGGGGGACAGGGGTCCCACACCGGGGAGCTGTTTTTT
CASSQEGGQGSHTGELFF
>13|-|TRBJ2-5|TRBV29-1|many
TGCAGCGTCCGGATGCTCCTACAAGAGACCCAGTACTTC
CSVRMLLQETQYF
>15|-|TRBJ2-3|TRBV6-5|many
TGTGCCAGCAGTGCTATCCCTGGGGGCACAGATACGCAGTATTTT
CASSAIPGGTDTQYF
>20|TRBD1|TRBJ2-4|TRBV5-1|few
TGCGCCAGCAGCTCAATAACAGGACAGGAATCGTTTCTAGCCAAAAACATTCAGTACTTC
CASSSITGQESFLAKNIQYF
>13|-|TRBJ1-2|TRBV9|few
TGTGCCAGCAGCGTAGGAGGGGAGTATGGCTACACCTTC
CASSVGGEYGYTF
>14|-|TRBJ1-2|TRBV2|few
TGTGCCAGCAGTGAATTGGAGGTCAACTATGGCTACACCTTC
CASSELEVNYGYTF
>14|-|TRBJ1-5|TRBV7-2|many
TGTGCCAGCAGCTCCTTGGAACGCAATCAGCCCCAGCATTTT
CASSSLERNQPQHF
>15|-|TRBJ1-2|TRBV14|few
TGTGCCAGCAGCCAAGAACGCAGGGGATTCTATGGCTACACCTTC
CASSQERRGFYGYTF
>15|-|TRBJ1-1|TRBV27|-
TGTGCCAGCAGTTTATCGGTGGACACGAACACTGAAGCTTTCTTT
CASSLSVDTNTEAFF
>16|TRBD1|TRBJ2-7|TRBV2|-
TGTGCCAGCAGTCGGACAGGGACCGTCTCGCCGTCCGAGCAGTACTTC
CASSRTGTVSPSEQYF
>12|-|TRBJ2-2|TRBV20-1|few
TGCAGTGCTGCCCAGACGACCGGGGAGCTGTTTTTT
CSAAQTTGELFF
>12|-|TRBJ1-5|TRBV12-3/TRBV12-4|few
TGTGCCAGCATGGGGTGGGGCCAGCCCCAGCATTTT
CASMGWGQPQHF